This T cell receptor beta chain was identified in a study of cytomegalovirus exposure and HLA in healthy donors. The study ran its PCR with 60 Vbeta and 13 Jbeta primers. The repertoire was sequenced with immunoSEQ multiplex PCR; TCRdb's copy has only in-frame clones and lacks some. The sample has 200,000 or so clones, over 65% seen once. The CDR3 has 15 amino acids. The J segment lost 4 bases and the V segment lost 2 bases, leaving 6 bases of the junction unmatched. Germline CDR1 is SGDLS and CDR2 is YYNGEE. A remark on this clone: Other DNA sequences from this sample encode an identical CDR3 as well.

V usage is TRBV9 and J usage is TRBJ2-7; TRBD2 aligns across 10 bases. This TCR derives from a woman between 50 and 59 years old in good health and CMV-seropositive. Sequencing was done on a sample of PBMCs. The CDR3: CASSVGSGGAYEQYF. CDR3 bases: TGTGCCAGCAGCGTGGGGAGCGGGGGGGCGTACGAGCAGTACTTC.